This T cell receptor (beta chain) was recovered during a study of Graves' ophthalmopathy and Graves' hyperthyroidism. From RNA, the CDR3 regions of TCR beta chains were amplified and sequenced. The first round was an RT-PCR with HTBI primers, and the second round was a multiplex PCR. A single record per CDR3 protein comes from TCRdb applying MiXCR to the multiplex PCR reads. The table includes around 670,000 distinct CDR3 sequences, 40% detected once. Clinical symptoms, serum thyroxine, TRAb, thyroid ultrasound and orbital computed tomography were relied on for diagnosis. The authors isolated PBMCs from about 10 ml of fresh peripheral blood. Per the germline V gene, CDR1 is SNHLY and CDR2 is FYNNEI. Trimming took 1 base from V and 3 from J; bases not matched to a gene: 1. The CDR3 consists of 15 residues.

The source of this sequence is an adult man with Graves' ophthalmopathy. Sequencing was carried out using peripheral blood. This chain links TRBV2 with TRBJ1-5; 9 nucleotides match TRBD1. CDR3 loop: CASSEGQGDNQPQHF. CDR3 coding DNA: TGTGCCAGCAGTGAAGGACAGGGGGACAATCAGCCCCAGCATTTT.